Listed below are T cell receptor beta chains from one sample, sequenced in a study of cytomegalovirus exposure and HLA in healthy donors. Repertoires were generated with immunoSEQ multiplex PCR, while TCRdb's copy carries only in-frame clones and drops some. The sample contains about 200,000 clones, around 83% of which appear only once. Sequencing was carried out using PBMCs. All receptors derive from a middle-aged woman in good health and CMV-seronegative. Both conserved end residues are part of each CDR3. Each record gives: V gene, D gene, clone size, J gene, CDR3 DNA, CDR3 protein. The D gene is left open where the match is weak. The size entry is marked missing in some rows and otherwise reads once, few, many or a size class.

v_gene: TRBV5-4
d_gene: TRBD1
abundance: NA
j_gene: TRBJ1-1
CDR3nt: TGTGCCAGCAGCTTGCCGGGACAGGCCCTTAAGAGCACTGAAGCTTTCTTT
CDR3aa: CASSLPGQALKSTEAFF

v_gene: TRBV28
d_gene: NA
abundance: NA
j_gene: TRBJ1-5
CDR3nt: TGTGCCAGCAGTTTATCTTTCGGGAGCGAGCCCCAGCATTTT
CDR3aa: CASSLSFGSEPQHF

v_gene: TRBV5-1
d_gene: TRBD2
abundance: NA
j_gene: TRBJ2-5
CDR3nt: TGCGCCAGCAGCCCTGGTGCTGGCGGGAGAGTCGGTGAGACCCAGTACTTC
CDR3aa: CASSPGAGGRVGETQYF

v_gene: TRBV5-1
d_gene: NA
abundance: NA
j_gene: TRBJ2-7
CDR3nt: TGCGCCAGCAGCTCCGCCCATGGACAGACCTACGAGCAGTACTTC
CDR3aa: CASSSAHGQTYEQYF

v_gene: TRBV7-3
d_gene: TRBD1
abundance: NA
j_gene: TRBJ1-1
CDR3nt: TGTGCCAGCAGCCTGACAGGGTTTACTGAAGCTTTCTTT
CDR3aa: CASSLTGFTEAFF

v_gene: TRBV19
d_gene: TRBD2
abundance: few
j_gene: TRBJ2-7
CDR3nt: TGTGCCAGTAGTAGGGAAAGTGGGGGGGACTACGAGCAGTACTTC
CDR3aa: CASSRESGGDYEQYF

v_gene: TRBV6-6
d_gene: TRBD1
abundance: NA
j_gene: TRBJ2-7
CDR3nt: TGTGCCAGCAGTCGAAAAACCGGGACAGGGGCCTACGAGCAGTACTTC
CDR3aa: CASSRKTGTGAYEQYF

v_gene: TRBV30
d_gene: NA
abundance: few
j_gene: TRBJ1-2
CDR3nt: TGTGCCTGGAGTGTACAAAACCGAAACTATGGCTACACCTTC
CDR3aa: CAWSVQNRNYGYTF

v_gene: TRBV2
d_gene: TRBD1
abundance: NA
j_gene: TRBJ2-7
CDR3nt: TGTGCCAGCAAGAAAGGACAGGGAACCTACGAGCAGTACTTC
CDR3aa: CASKKGQGTYEQYF

v_gene: TRBV7-9
d_gene: NA
abundance: NA
j_gene: TRBJ2-3
CDR3nt: TGTGCCAGCACCGATCAGAAAGGCACAGATACGCAGTATTTT
CDR3aa: CASTDQKGTDTQYF

v_gene: TRBV5-6
d_gene: TRBD1
abundance: NA
j_gene: TRBJ1-6
CDR3nt: TGTGCCAGCAGCCGCCGGGACAGGTGGATCTCACCCCTCCACTTT
CDR3aa: CASSRRDRWISPLHF

v_gene: TRBV5-1
d_gene: TRBD1
abundance: NA
j_gene: TRBJ1-4
CDR3nt: TGCGCCAGCAGGGGGACAGATAATGAAAAACTGTTTTTT
CDR3aa: CASRGTDNEKLFF

v_gene: TRBV10-3
d_gene: TRBD1
abundance: NA
j_gene: TRBJ1-2
CDR3nt: TGTGCCATCAGTCAGGGGGACTTCTATGGCTACACCTTC
CDR3aa: CAISQGDFYGYTF

v_gene: TRBV11-2
d_gene: TRBD1
abundance: NA
j_gene: TRBJ1-3
CDR3nt: TGTGCCAGCAGCCAATGGACAGGCAGCTCTGGAAACACCATATATTTT
CDR3aa: CASSQWTGSSGNTIYF

v_gene: TRBV5-6
d_gene: NA
abundance: NA
j_gene: TRBJ1-1
CDR3nt: TGTGCCAGCAGCTTTTTTCGGGGGGCGACTGAAGCTTTCTTT
CDR3aa: CASSFFRGATEAFF

v_gene: TRBV9
d_gene: TRBD2
abundance: NA
j_gene: TRBJ2-1
CDR3nt: TGTGCCAGCAGCGTAATTAGCGGGAGCTGGTACAATGAGCAGTTCTTC
CDR3aa: CASSVISGSWYNEQFF

v_gene: TRBV10-2
d_gene: NA
abundance: NA
j_gene: TRBJ1-1
CDR3nt: TGCGCCACCTCGTGGGGGGTAAACACTGAAGCTTTCTTT
CDR3aa: CATSWGVNTEAFF

v_gene: TRBV9
d_gene: NA
abundance: few
j_gene: TRBJ1-1
CDR3nt: TGTGCCAGCAGCGTCAAGGACAGTACTGAAGCTTTCTTT
CDR3aa: CASSVKDSTEAFF

v_gene: TRBV7-8
d_gene: TRBD2
abundance: once
j_gene: TRBJ2-1
CDR3nt: TGTGCCAGCAGCTTAGGGACTAGCGGGAGTAATGAGCAGTTCTTC
CDR3aa: CASSLGTSGSNEQFF

v_gene: TRBV30
d_gene: NA
abundance: NA
j_gene: TRBJ1-2
CDR3nt: TGTGCCTGGAGTCTAACAGGGTCTGGCTACACCTTC
CDR3aa: CAWSLTGSGYTF

v_gene: TRBV5-4
d_gene: TRBD2
abundance: NA
j_gene: TRBJ2-7
CDR3nt: TGTGCCAGCACCCGGGACGGGCTAGCGGGAAGGTACGAGCAGTACTTC
CDR3aa: CASTRDGLAGRYEQYF

v_gene: TRBV30
d_gene: NA
abundance: few
j_gene: TRBJ1-5
CDR3nt: TGTGCCTGGAGTATTCCAGGGAATCAGCCCCAGCATTTT
CDR3aa: CAWSIPGNQPQHF

v_gene: TRBV12-5
d_gene: NA
abundance: NA
j_gene: TRBJ1-1
CDR3nt: TGTGCTAGTGGTTTGGTAGGGAGCAACACTGAAGCTTTCTTT
CDR3aa: CASGLVGSNTEAFF

v_gene: TRBV10-3
d_gene: NA
abundance: NA
j_gene: TRBJ2-1
CDR3nt: TGTGCCATCAGTGTTCAGGGCGGAGACGGTGAGCAGTTCTTC
CDR3aa: CAISVQGGDGEQFF

v_gene: TRBV27
d_gene: TRBD1
abundance: NA
j_gene: TRBJ1-6
CDR3nt: TGTGCCAGCAGTTTATGGGACAGGGGGAATTCACCCCTCCACTTT
CDR3aa: CASSLWDRGNSPLHF

v_gene: TRBV19
d_gene: TRBD1
abundance: NA
j_gene: TRBJ2-6
CDR3nt: TGTGCCATATCTACGGGACAGGGGGCCACTGGGGCCAACGTCCTGACTTTC
CDR3aa: CAISTGQGATGANVLTF

v_gene: TRBV19
d_gene: TRBD2
abundance: NA
j_gene: TRBJ2-5
CDR3nt: TGTGCCAGTAGTTGGACTAGCGGGCTCGGGGAAGAGACCCAGTACTTC
CDR3aa: CASSWTSGLGEETQYF

v_gene: TRBV30
d_gene: NA
abundance: NA
j_gene: TRBJ2-7
CDR3nt: TGTGCCTGGAGTGGGTTGACTTACTACGAGCAGTACTTC
CDR3aa: CAWSGLTYYEQYF

v_gene: TRBV6-4
d_gene: TRBD2
abundance: NA
j_gene: TRBJ2-7
CDR3nt: TGTGCCACCGCACCTACTAGCGGGGCCTACGAGCAGTACTTC
CDR3aa: CATAPTSGAYEQYF

v_gene: TRBV14
d_gene: NA
abundance: NA
j_gene: TRBJ2-2
CDR3nt: TGTGCCAGCAGCCGACCTGCAGGGCTTCCCGGGGAGCTGTTTTTT
CDR3aa: CASSRPAGLPGELFF

v_gene: TRBV30
d_gene: NA
abundance: NA
j_gene: TRBJ2-1
CDR3nt: TGTGCCTGGAGTGTAAAGGGGTCGTCCGGCAATGAGCAGTTCTTC
CDR3aa: CAWSVKGSSGNEQFF

v_gene: TRBV5-4
d_gene: NA
abundance: few
j_gene: TRBJ1-2
CDR3nt: TGTGCCAGCAGCTTGGGGAGGGGCCCTAACTATGGCTACACCTTC
CDR3aa: CASSLGRGPNYGYTF

v_gene: TRBV28
d_gene: NA
abundance: NA
j_gene: TRBJ2-3
CDR3nt: TGTGCCAGCAGTTTATCGGGGGGCCGCCGGACAGATACGCAGTATTTT
CDR3aa: CASSLSGGRRTDTQYF

v_gene: TRBV19
d_gene: NA
abundance: NA
j_gene: TRBJ1-5
CDR3nt: TGTGCCAGCCAAACCGGGGGTCCGGATCAGCCCCAGCATTTT
CDR3aa: CASQTGGPDQPQHF

v_gene: TRBV30
d_gene: NA
abundance: NA
j_gene: TRBJ2-7
CDR3nt: TGTGCCTGGAGGGTAGCGTACGAGCAGTACTTC
CDR3aa: CAWRVAYEQYF

v_gene: TRBV7-2
d_gene: TRBD2
abundance: few
j_gene: TRBJ2-1
CDR3nt: TGTGCCAGCAGCCCCGGCGGACTAGCGGTTGAGCAGTTCTTC
CDR3aa: CASSPGGLAVEQFF

v_gene: TRBV7-9
d_gene: NA
abundance: few
j_gene: TRBJ2-3
CDR3nt: TGTGCCAGCAGCTTACTATCGAGGACAGATACGCAGTATTTT
CDR3aa: CASSLLSRTDTQYF

v_gene: TRBV11-2
d_gene: TRBD2
abundance: once
j_gene: TRBJ2-5
CDR3nt: TGTGCCAGCAGCTTCGCTAGCGGGAGTTGGCTTCCCCAAGAGACCCAGTACTTC
CDR3aa: CASSFASGSWLPQETQYF

v_gene: TRBV28
d_gene: NA
abundance: NA
j_gene: TRBJ1-2
CDR3nt: TGTGCGATTCGCCCAACACAATATGGCTACACCTTC
CDR3aa: CAIRPTQYGYTF

v_gene: TRBV29-1
d_gene: NA
abundance: NA
j_gene: TRBJ1-1
CDR3nt: TGCAGCGTCTCCTATGCGGGTGAAGCTTTCTTT
CDR3aa: CSVSYAGEAFF

v_gene: TRBV27
d_gene: TRBD1
abundance: NA
j_gene: TRBJ2-4
CDR3nt: TGTGCCAGCAGTCCCTGGACAGGGGGCAAAAACATTCAGTACTTC
CDR3aa: CASSPWTGGKNIQYF